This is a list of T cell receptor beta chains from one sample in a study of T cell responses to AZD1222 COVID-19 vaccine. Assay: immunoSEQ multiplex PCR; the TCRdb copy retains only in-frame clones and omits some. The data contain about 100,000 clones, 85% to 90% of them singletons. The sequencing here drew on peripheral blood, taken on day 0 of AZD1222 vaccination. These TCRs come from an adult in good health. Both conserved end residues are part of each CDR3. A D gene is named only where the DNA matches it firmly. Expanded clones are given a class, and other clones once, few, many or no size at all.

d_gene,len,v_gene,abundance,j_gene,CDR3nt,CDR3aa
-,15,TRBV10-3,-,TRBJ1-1,TGTGCCATCAGTGAGTCGAGACAGCAGAACACTGAAGCTTTCTTT,CAISESRQQNTEAFF
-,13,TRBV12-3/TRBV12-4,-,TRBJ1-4,TGTGCCAGCAGTTTCGGGCACTTTGAAAAACTGTTTTTT,CASSFGHFEKLFF
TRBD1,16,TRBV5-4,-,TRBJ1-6,TGTGCCAGCACCCTAAGGACAGGGGCGGTGAATTCACCCCTCCACTTT,CASTLRTGAVNSPLHF
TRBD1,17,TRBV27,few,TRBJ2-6,TGTGCCAGCAGTCCCGGGACAGGTGGGGACAGGTCCAACGTCCTGACTTTC,CASSPGTGGDRSNVLTF
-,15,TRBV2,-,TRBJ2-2,TGTGCCACCTCAATAAGCGGGGGACAGGCCGGGGAGCTGTTTTTT,CATSISGGQAGELFF
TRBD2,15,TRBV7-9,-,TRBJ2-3,TGTGCCAGCAGCTTAGACGGGGGGGCCACAGATACGCAGTATTTT,CASSLDGGATDTQYF
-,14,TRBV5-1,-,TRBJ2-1,TGCGCCAGCAGCGCGGGCGGGGAAGGAGGTGAGCAGTTCTTC,CASSAGGEGGEQFF
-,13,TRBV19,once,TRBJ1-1,TGTGCCAGTACCCGGGTAATGAACACTGAAGCTTTCTTT,CASTRVMNTEAFF
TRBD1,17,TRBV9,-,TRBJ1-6,TGTGCCAGCAGCGCTCTCGTCCGGACAGGGGCGAATTCACCCCTCCACTTT,CASSALVRTGANSPLHF
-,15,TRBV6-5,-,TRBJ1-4,TGTGCCAGCAGTTATTCAGGGTATACTAATGAAAAACTGTTTTTT,CASSYSGYTNEKLFF
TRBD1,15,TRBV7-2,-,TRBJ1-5,TGTGCCAGCAGCGACAGGGATAGGGGCAATCAGCCCCAGCATTTT,CASSDRDRGNQPQHF
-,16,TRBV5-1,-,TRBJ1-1,TGCGCCAGCAGCCTGGGGAACTCAGCTTACCCGGGCGAAGCTTTCTTT,CASSLGNSAYPGEAFF
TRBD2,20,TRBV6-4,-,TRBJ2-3,TGTGCCAGCAGTGACTGGGGGACTAGCGGGAAAATTGACTATACGGATACGCAGTATTTT,CASSDWGTSGKIDYTDTQYF
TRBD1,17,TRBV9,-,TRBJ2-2,TGTGCCAGCAGCTCCCGGGGACAGGGTAAATTGGCCGGGGAGCTGTTTTTT,CASSSRGQGKLAGELFF